These 2 T cell receptor beta chains were all obtained from the same sample, sequenced in a study of T cells expressing NK-cell markers. For each CDR3 protein, TCRdb gives one entry from its re-call of the 5' RACE reads, without DNA. Its table records about 390,000 distinct CDR3 sequences. The source material was blood T cells: a sorted CD56 or NKG2C T cell subset, CD4+ or CD8+ T cells, or bulk PBMC T cells (not recorded which). The receptors were sampled from a woman aged 45 to 65 in good health.

The V call is TRBV30, the J call TRBJ1-2; TCRdb names TRBD1, which stays unverified in the absence of DNA. The CDR3 loop spans 13 amino acids. Germline V gene lookup returns CDR1 GTSNPN and CDR2 SVGIG (reference sequence). Here the CDR3 reads CACRRDRARGYTF.

This chain uses TRBV12-3 or TRBV12-4 with TRBJ2-3; the TCRdb D gene call, TRBD1, has no DNA to confirm it. This CDR3 is 16 amino acids long. The chain's CDR3 is CASSLTGGISTDTQYF.